This TCR beta chain was identified during a study of blood T cell repertoires in COVID-19. TCRdb's copy holds only in-frame clones and misses some; the assay was immunoSEQ multiplex PCR. The table has some 190,000 clones, more than 75% seen once. Germline CDR1 and CDR2: SGHRS and YFSETQ. The length of the CDR3 is 16 residues. The ends lost 2 bases at V and 3 bases at J; junction bases unmatched: 9. This chain uses TRBV5-1 with TRBJ2-7; 9 nucleotides agree with TRBD1. What was sequenced was peripheral blood. The receptor was derived from a woman aged 60 to 75 with COVID-19, enrolled during active disease. The CDR3 protein is CASSLLGQGINYEQYF. In nucleotides, the CDR3 is TGCGCCAGCAGCTTACTAGGACAGGGGATCAACTACGAGCAGTACTTC.